Reported below is one T cell receptor (beta chain). What it binds is not known. This CDR3 has 15 residues. Germline V gene lookup returns CDR1 LGHNA and CDR2 YNFKEQ. The V and J ends lost 4 bases and 2 bases respectively, with 13 bases between them. Using its own MiXCR run on the 5' RACE reads, TCRdb lists one record per CDR3 protein. The table includes 400,000 to 500,000 distinct CDR3 sequences, roughly 20% detected once. The data originate from a study of T-cell memory formation after mild COVID-19. Broader study findings: Second-wave clones that peaked on day 37 lacked confirmed SARS-CoV-2 specificity. CD4+ clones that contracted lay mainly in CM and EM; CD8+ ones lay in EMRA.

The sample taken for sequencing was PBMCs or a T cell subset sorted from them (not recorded which). The sequence was obtained from an adult woman who had mild COVID-19 (a few samples of this study predate the infection). Cell type and time point are not known. V gene TRBV4-2 combines with J gene TRBJ2-3; D might be TRBD2 (5 bases). The CDR3 DNA reads as TGTGCCAGCAGCCCTGATTCTAGCATCACAGATACGCAGTATTTT. Protein sequence: CASSPDSSITDTQYF.